This TCR beta chain appears in the sequencing data of a study of radiation and T cells in renal cell carcinoma. Study-wide background: Nephrectomy followed 15 Gy stereotactic body radiation by 4 weeks.

The data were produced by immunoSEQ multiplex PCR, yet TCRdb's version contains in-frame clones alone and is incomplete. The repertoire holds 160,000 or so clones, with 87% as singletons. CDR1 is SGHNT, CDR2 YENEEA, per germline. J gave up 2 bases and V 5 bases, and 4 bases lay outside the gene matches. The CDR3 length is 15 residues. The time point was: blood 2 weeks post-SBRT. Treatment: 15 Gy SBRT to primary tumor, nephrectomy 4 weeks later. After SBRT, blood was collected at 2 and 4 weeks, plus baseline. V usage is TRBV11-3 and J usage is TRBJ2-2, with 8 bases matching TRBD2. The receptor's source is a woman aged 50 to 60 with renal cell carcinoma. The sample here was blood, taken from a patient whose treatment included radiotherapy and nephrectomy. The CDR3 DNA is TGTGCCAGCAGCAAGGGACTAGTTAACACCGGGGAGCTGTTTTTT. It specifies CASSKGLVNTGELFF.